This T cell receptor (beta chain) was captured by sequencing in a study of blood T cell repertoires in COVID-19. At the level of the study: PBMCs, B-cell-depleted T cells, or T cells provided the cDNA or gDNA that made up the material.

Per the authors' pipeline: Estimates of nucleated cell counts were drawn from the amplification of reference gene primers. TCRdb keeps only in-frame clones here, not all; method: immunoSEQ multiplex PCR. V, J and clone size are taken as reported in that table, and D and trimming were inferred from the DNA itself. The repertoire holds some 250,000 clones, with about nine tenths as singletons. Symptom resolution, clearance, or two negative PCRs marked donors in Cohort 3 as recovered. Germline V gene sequence: CDR1 SEHNR, CDR2 FQNEAQ (reference sequence). Trimming shortened V by 4 bases and J by 1 base, and 7 bases separated the two germline ends. The CDR3 totals 13 residues.

This chain joins TRBV7-9 and TRBJ1-1; D possibly corresponds to TRBD1 (6 bases). The receptor was isolated from a man between 18 and 35 years old who had recovered from COVID-19. The sequencing sample was made of PBMCs or T cells enriched from blood (not recorded which). This chain's CDR3 is CASSSTGNTEAFF. The CDR3 DNA is TGTGCCAGCAGCTCGACAGGGAACACTGAAGCTTTCTTT.